This entry describes one TCR beta chain. Antigen unknown. Other nucleotide sequences in the sample specify the same CDR3. The data originate from a study of shared clonotypes between healthy human individuals. About the study: A couple of women and a few men aged 18 to 49 made up the donors. Study-wide results and caveats: Non-shared clonotypes had lower generation probabilities than those shared by all four donors. Naive subsets typically showed greater estimated richness than memory subsets.

The V gene lost 6 bases and the J gene lost 3 bases, with 10 bases spanning the gap. The V gene's germline CDR1 is MNHEY and CDR2 SVGAGI. CDR3 length equals 13 residues. The authors loaded around 220 ng DNA, 28,000 or so T cell genomes, into sorted-subset replicate PCRs. The protocol was immunoSEQ multiplex PCR, while the TCRdb copy is restricted to in-frame clones and leaves out a portion. The repertoire holds 2.5 million or so clones, with around nine tenths as singletons. Sequenced material: naive CD4+ T cells sorted from blood. Subset noted: CD45RA+ positively selected. The J gene is TRBJ2-3, the V gene TRBV6-5, with a possible D match to TRBD2 (5 bases). The receptor's source is a man in his late teens or twenties in good health. The CDR3 bases are TGTGCCAGCAGAAGAGGGAGTACAGATACGCAGTATTTT. It is translated as CASRRGSTDTQYF.